The 27 T cell receptor beta chains in this list originate from one sample, sequenced in a study of blood T cell repertoires in COVID-19. The assay was immunoSEQ multiplex PCR, and TCRdb's table has in-frame clones only and misses some. The repertoire holds around 190,000 clones, with about 79% as singletons. Sequencing input: peripheral blood. The receptors shown here come from a human donor in a cohort sampled during active COVID-19.

In DNA form, the CDR3 reads TGTGCCAGCAGCCCAAGCGGGGCTTTGAGTGAAAAACTGTTTTTT. Encoded protein: CASSPSGALSEKLFF. The V and J genes are TRBV3-1 (or the pseudogene TRBV3-2) and TRBJ1-4; tentatively, D is TRBD1 (5 bases). Looked up from germline, CDR1 is LGHDT and CDR2 is YNNKEL (reference sequence). V gave up 4 bases and J gave up 7 bases, with 16 bases separating them. This CDR3 comprises 15 residues.

J is TRBJ2-1 and V is TRBV29-1, with TRBD2 as a possible D gene (5 bases). V shed 3 bases and J shed 4 bases, with 16 bases lying between them. The germline CDR1 and CDR2 sequences are SQVTM and ANQGSEA. CDR3 length: 15 residues. CDR3 sequence reads: CSVEGANQGYNEQFF. The CDR3 DNA follows: TGCAGCGTTGAGGGAGCGAACCAAGGTTACAATGAGCAGTTCTTC.

The rearrangement links TRBV7-9 to TRBJ2-7; TRBD1 agrees at 7 bases. The CDR3 loop spans 15 amino acids. Trimming removed 6 bases from V and 0 bases from J; junction bases left unmatched: 8. The germline gives CDR1 SEHNR, CDR2 FQNEAQ (reference sequence). The DNA for the CDR3 is TGTGCCAGCAGGAGTACCCGGGACAGCTCCTACGAGCAGTACTTC. Its protein product is CASRSTRDSSYEQYF. Using reference TRBV7-9 and TRBJ2-7 for the parts outside the CDR3, the full variable domain is DTGVSQNPRHKITKRGQNVTFRCDPISEHNRLYWYRQTLGQGPEFLTYFQNEAQLEKSRLLSDRFSAERPKGSFSTLEIQRTEQGDSAMYLCASRSTRDSSYEQYFGPGTRLTVT.

This clone appeared a single time. The chain has TRBV7-2 and TRBJ2-2; unclear D gene. Trimming took off 5 bases at V and 3 bases at J, with 10 bases between the two ends. Germline values: CDR1 SGHTA, CDR2 FQGNSA. The CDR3 is 14 amino acids. In DNA, the CDR3 is TGTGCCAGCAGCCCCGCCGCGTACACCGGGGAGCTGTTTTTT. It specifies CASSPAAYTGELFF.

This clone showed up just a few times. The rearrangement links TRBV30 to TRBJ1-1; D gene unclear. Germline loops: CDR1 GTSNPN, CDR2 SVGIG (reference sequence). There are 13 residues in the CDR3. Between the trimmed V and J ends, which lost 0 bases and 1 base, there was a span of 6 bases. The CDR3 loop is CAWSVRENTEAFF. In nucleotides, the CDR3 is TGTGCCTGGAGTGTACGGGAGAACACTGAAGCTTTCTTT.

The V call is TRBV18, the J call TRBJ2-7; D possibly corresponds to TRBD1 (6 bases). This CDR3 has 13 amino acids. CDR1 and CDR2 from the germline V gene are KGHSH and LQKENI. Trimming left V 3 bases short and J 4 bases short, with 10 bases between. As DNA, the CDR3 is TGTGCCAGCTCACCGGGCAGGGGATACGAGCAGTACTTC. This encodes CASSPGRGYEQYF.

This clone was recorded a few times. The chain recombines TRBV19 with TRBJ1-2; D ambiguous. This CDR3 has 14 amino acids. The V gene lost 3 bases and the J gene lost 8 bases, with 16 bases spanning the gap. Germline V gene lookup returns CDR1 LNHDA and CDR2 SQIVND (reference sequence). CDR3 region: CASSMSPGNLGYTF. CDR3 bases: TGTGCCAGTAGTATGTCCCCGGGAAATTTGGGCTACACCTTC. Full variable domain (rest looked up from reference TRBV19 and TRBJ1-2): DGGITQSPKYLFRKEGQNVTLSCEQNLNHDAMYWYRQDPGQGLRLIYYSQIVNDFQKGDIAEGYSVSREKKESFPLTVTSAQKNPTAFYLCASSMSPGNLGYTFGSGTRLTVV.

V gene TRBV28 combines with J gene TRBJ2-3; 10 nucleotides agree with TRBD2. The CDR3 spans 18 residues. CDR1 is MDHEN, CDR2 SYDVKM, per germline. V shed 1 base, J shed 3 bases, and the junction held 10 bases outside the gene matches. CDR3 bases: TGTGCCAGCAGTTTATATACCTCCGGGACTAGCGAAACAGATACGCAGTATTTT. This translates into CASSLYTSGTSETDTQYF.

This clone was seen ten or more times. The V and J genes are TRBV4-1 and TRBJ2-7, with TRBD2 identical over 10 bases. CDR3 length: 17 residues. Germline V gene sequence: CDR1 MGHRA, CDR2 YSYEKL. The J segment lost 2 bases and the V segment lost 3 bases, leaving 10 bases of the junction unmatched. CDR3 in amino acids: CASSHIISGRNTYEQYF. The CDR3 DNA reads as TGCGCCAGCAGCCACATCATTAGCGGGAGGAACACCTACGAGCAGTACTTC.

The V call is TRBV20-1, the J call TRBJ2-7; D is ambiguous. The CDR3 is 10 residues long. From germline, CDR1 is DFQATT and CDR2 SNEGSKA (reference sequence). Trimming shortened V by 5 bases and J by 3 bases, and 5 bases separated the two germline ends. CDR3 sequence: CSAPLYEQYF. Written as DNA, the CDR3 is TGCAGTGCTCCCCTCTACGAGCAGTACTTC.

The rearrangement links TRBV2 to TRBJ1-5; TRBD1 matches at 7 bases. The CDR3 totals 15 residues. The germline V gene has CDR1 SNHLY and CDR2 FYNNEI. With V trimmed by 6 bases and J by 0 bases, 5 bases remained unmatched. CDR3 bases: TGTGCCAGCAGGGGGACAGACTATAGCAATCAGCCCCAGCATTTT. This encodes CASRGTDYSNQPQHF. The full variable domain, rest sourced from reference TRBV2 and TRBJ1-5, is EPEVTQTPSHQVTQMGQEVILRCVPISNHLYFYWYRQILGQKVEFLVSFYNNEISEKSEIFDDQFSVERPDGSNFTLKIRSTKLEDSAMYFCASRGTDYSNQPQHFGDGTRLSIL.

The chain has TRBV19 and TRBJ2-7; TRBD1 might be the D (5 bases). V gave up 0 bases and J gave up 9 bases, with 18 bases separating them. The CDR3 runs 15 residues. Germline-derived CDR1 and CDR2 are LNHDA and SQIVND (reference sequence). The CDR3 loop is CASSIDLNRHSVQYF. The CDR3 DNA reads as TGTGCCAGTAGTATAGATCTTAACAGGCACAGCGTGCAGTACTTC.

The chain joins TRBV15 to TRBJ1-1, with D possibly matching TRBD1 (6 bases). Germline CDR1 reads LNHNV; CDR2 reads YYDKDF (reference sequence). Trimming took 2 bases from V and 0 from J, leaving 10 bases between them. CDR3 length equals 15 residues. CDR3 loop: CATSRLRTVNTEAFF. The CDR3, as DNA: TGTGCCACCAGCAGACTGCGGACAGTGAACACTGAAGCTTTCTTT. Looking up the rest from reference TRBV15 and TRBJ1-1 gives the full variable domain: DAMVIQNPRYQVTQFGKPVTLSCSQTLNHNVMYWYQQKSSQAPKLLFHYYDKDFNNEADTPDNFQSRRPNTSFCFLDIRSPGLGDTAMYLCATSRLRTVNTEAFFGQGTRLTVV.

J is TRBJ2-3 and V is TRBV7-2, with 14 positions matching TRBD2. V dropped 4 bases and J dropped 7; count of bases not matched to a gene: 7. The CDR3 contains 16 residues. CDR1 is SGHTA, CDR2 FQGNSA, per germline. CDR3 DNA: TGTGCCAGCAGCTATTACGGGACTAGCGGGAGTTATACGCAGTATTTT. This sequence encodes CASSYYGTSGSYTQYF. Using reference TRBV7-2 and TRBJ2-3 for the parts outside the CDR3, the full variable domain is GAGVSQSPSNKVTEKGKDVELRCDPISGHTALYWYRQSLGQGLEFLIYFQGNSAPDKSGLPSDRFSAERTGGSVSTLTIQRTQQEDSAVYLCASSYYGTSGSYTQYFGPGTRLTVL.

This clone has only one observation. The chain uses TRBV6-2 or TRBV6-3 and TRBJ2-1, with D perhaps matching TRBD1 (5 bases). CDR3 size: 11 residues. V was pared by 5 bases and J by 6 bases, with 5 bases between. The germline CDR1 and CDR2 sequences are MNHEY and SVGEGT. DNA for the CDR3: TGTGCCAGCAGTGACAGCAATGAGCAGTTCTTC. Encoded protein: CASSDSNEQFF.

This clone was detected only once. The CDR3 here is CASAKLAGASYEQYF. The CDR3 DNA sequence: TGTGCCAGCGCCAAACTAGCGGGTGCTTCCTACGAGCAGTACTTC. The rearrangement uses TRBV27 and TRBJ2-7, with 9 bases aligning to TRBD2. Looked up from germline, CDR1 is MNHEY and CDR2 is SMNVEV (reference sequence). The CDR3 consists of 15 residues. V gave up 8 bases and J gave up 1 base; unmatched junction bases: 9.

The chain links TRBV28 to TRBJ1-5; no clear D gene. Trimming removed 3 bases from V and 1 base from J, with 16 bases in between. CDR1 MDHEN and CDR2 SYDVKM come from the germline V gene. This CDR3 is built from 17 residues. The CDR3 DNA sequence: TGTGCCAGCAGTTTCCGACAAGGCGGAGGGAGCAATCAGCCCCAGCATTTT. Amino acids: CASSFRQGGGSNQPQHF.

The gene calls are TRBV15 and TRBJ2-6; tentative D call: TRBD1 (6 bases). This CDR3 is built from 17 residues. Trimming left V 6 bases short and J 4 bases short, with 19 bases between. Germline V gives CDR1 LNHNV, CDR2 YYDKDF (reference sequence). The CDR3 coding sequence is TGTGCCACCAGAGAACTTCCCAGGGGTACAGGGGCCAACGTCCTGACTTTC. It encodes CATRELPRGTGANVLTF.

The rearrangement joins TRBV27 to TRBJ2-7, with D perhaps matching TRBD1 (5 bases). CDR1 and CDR2 (germline): MNHEY, SMNVEV (reference sequence). V lost 3 bases to trimming and J lost 2 bases, with 8 bases between them. The CDR3 contains 13 residues. This CDR3 is CASSFQGAYEQYF. The CDR3 bases are TGTGCCAGCAGTTTCCAGGGTGCCTACGAGCAGTACTTC.

The chain uses TRBV19 and TRBJ1-2, with D perhaps matching TRBD1 (6 bases). Trimming took off 8 bases at V and 1 base at J, with 17 bases between the two ends. Germline-derived CDR1 and CDR2 are LNHDA and SQIVND (reference sequence). This CDR3 is 15 amino acids long. CDR3 amino acids: CASQPGTQINYGYTF. DNA of the CDR3: TGTGCCAGTCAGCCCGGGACACAAATTAACTATGGCTACACCTTC.

Comments on this clone: Additional DNA sequences in this sample encode the identical CDR3. The chain employs TRBV6-5 and TRBJ2-7, with 10 bases fitting TRBD2. This CDR3 contains 15 residues. The V gene's germline CDR1 is MNHEY and CDR2 SVGAGI. Unmatched junction bases numbered 3, after V lost 2 bases and J lost 2 bases. In nucleotides, the CDR3 is TGTGCCAGCAGTTACGCTAGCGGGAGCACCTACGAGCAGTACTTC. It encodes CASSYASGSTYEQYF.

CDR3 amino acids: CASTSGYLGPQFF. The CDR3 region has the DNA TGTGCCAGCACCTCTGGCTATCTGGGGCCGCAGTTCTTC. The chain couples TRBV28 to TRBJ2-1; D is perhaps TRBD1 (5 bases). Trimming shortened V by 7 bases and J by 12 bases, and 19 bases separated the two germline ends. CDR3 length: 13 amino acids. Germline V CDR1 and CDR2: MDHEN, SYDVKM.

The chain is built from TRBV5-1 and TRBJ2-2, with D perhaps TRBD2 (5 bases). In germline, CDR1 is SGHRS, CDR2 YFSETQ. Trimming left V 4 bases short and J 0 bases short, with 10 bases between. The CDR3 is 15 residues long. CDR3 coding DNA: TGCGCCAGCAGCGAACTTAGCGCGAACACCGGGGAGCTGTTTTTT. It translates to CASSELSANTGELFF.

The V call is TRBV18, the J call TRBJ2-3, with TRBD1 identical over 8 bases. The V and J ends lost 3 bases and 1 base, in that order; junction bases with no gene match: 0. From germline, CDR1 is KGHSH and CDR2 LQKENI. The CDR3 has 14 residues. The CDR3 protein is CASSPGQGTDTQYF. The DNA for the CDR3 is TGTGCCAGCTCACCGGGACAGGGCACAGATACGCAGTATTTT.

This chain links TRBV10-1 with TRBJ2-1, with 10 bases matching TRBD2. CDR3 length equals 14 residues. V was pared by 5 bases and J by 5 bases, with 3 bases of the junction left unmatched. The V gene's germline CDR1 is WNHNN and CDR2 SYGVQD (reference sequence). The CDR3 DNA follows: TGCGCCAGCAGTCCCGGACTAGCGGACAATGAGCAGTTCTTC. This encodes CASSPGLADNEQFF.

V is TRBV10-3 and J is TRBJ1-5, with D uncertain. The CDR3 is made up of 14 amino acids. The germline CDR1 and CDR2 sequences are ENHRY and SYGVKD. Trimming took off 2 bases at V and 9 bases at J, with 14 bases between the two ends. The CDR3 loop is CAISENVDLRPQHF. DNA of the CDR3: TGTGCCATCAGTGAGAATGTGGACTTGAGGCCCCAGCATTTT.

The rearrangement joins TRBV18 to TRBJ1-1, with 8 bases that match TRBD1. Losses at the gene ends were 3 bases for V and 6 bases for J; bases not matched to a gene: 3. The CDR3 totals 13 residues. Per germline, CDR1 KGHSH and CDR2 LQKENI. As DNA, the CDR3 is TGTGCCAGCTCACCCTCAGGGGGCCCTGAAGCTTTCTTT. Translation: CASSPSGGPEAFF.